The clone carrying this T cell receptor beta chain was recorded a few times. Its antigen is as yet unknown. This CDR3 spans 14 amino acids. Looked up from germline, CDR1 is MDHEN and CDR2 is SYDVKM. Trimming shortened V by 2 bases and J by 6 bases, and 10 bases separated the two germline ends. This record comes from a study of early T cells in non-severe SARS-CoV-2 infection. Unique molecular identifiers were added to individual cDNA molecules. TCRdb re-called the 5' RACE reads with MiXCR, one entry per CDR3 protein. The sample shows under 55,000 distinct CDR3 sequences, approximately 10% of them seen only once. Study-level points and caveats: VDJdb-based matching was biased toward anti-spike CD8 responses and missed private and CD4 specificities.

The gene calls are TRBV28 and TRBJ2-2, with TRBD2 as a possible D gene (5 bases). This TCR was sampled from an adult who was a healthcare worker with PCR-confirmed SARS-CoV-2 infection or an uninfected control (not recorded which). Sequencing was performed on whole blood. CDR3 sequence reads: CASSLIASPGELFF. The CDR3 DNA reads as TGTGCCAGCAGTTTAATAGCGAGTCCCGGGGAGCTGTTTTTT.